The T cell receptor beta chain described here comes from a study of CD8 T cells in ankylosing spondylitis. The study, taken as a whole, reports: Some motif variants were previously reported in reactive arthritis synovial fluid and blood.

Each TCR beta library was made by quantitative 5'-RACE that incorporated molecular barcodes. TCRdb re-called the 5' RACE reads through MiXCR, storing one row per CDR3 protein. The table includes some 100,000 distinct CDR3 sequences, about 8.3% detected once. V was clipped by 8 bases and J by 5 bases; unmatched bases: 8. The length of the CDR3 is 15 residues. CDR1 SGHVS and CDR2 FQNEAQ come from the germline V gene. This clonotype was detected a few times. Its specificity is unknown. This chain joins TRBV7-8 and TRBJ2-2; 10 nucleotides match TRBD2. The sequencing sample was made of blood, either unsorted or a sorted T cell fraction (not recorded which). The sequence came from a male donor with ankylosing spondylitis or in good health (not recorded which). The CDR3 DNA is TGTGCCAGCCGGGCTAGCGGGAGTGTTACCGGGGAGCTGTTTTTT. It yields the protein CASRASGSVTGELFF.